The rows below give T cell receptor beta chains drawn from one sample of a study of Ad26.COV2.S vaccination and SARS-CoV-2 variants. The repertoire was sequenced with immunoSEQ multiplex PCR; TCRdb's copy has only in-frame clones and lacks some. The data contain 300,000 to 400,000 clones, about nine tenths of them seen just once; the ten biggest clones take up 4.5% to 7%. The sequencing here drew on peripheral blood, taken in a trial of Ad26.COV2.S vaccine versus placebo. These receptor sequences come from a person between 18 and 59 years old who received the Ad26.COV2.S COVID-19 vaccine or a placebo. Both conserved end residues are part of each CDR3. Fields, in order: J gene, D gene, clone size, V gene, CDR3 protein, CDR3 DNA. The D gene is left open where the match is weak. Rows give clone size only sometimes, using once, few, many, or a class for an expanded clone.

TRBJ1-2 | TRBD1 | once | TRBV3-1/TRBV3-2 | CASRQLGQGDGYTF | TGTGCCAGCAGACAACTAGGACAGGGGGATGGCTACACCTTC
TRBJ2-5 | TRBD2 | once | TRBV13 | CASSLGLAGAPYQETQYF | TGTGCCAGCAGCTTGGGACTAGCGGGGGCCCCGTACCAAGAGACCCAGTACTTC
TRBJ2-1 | . | . | TRBV7-2 | CASSLAGPRNEQFF | TGTGCCAGCAGCTTAGCGGGCCCCAGGAACGAGCAGTTCTTC
TRBJ2-7 | . | . | TRBV5-1 | CASSVGTTVLYEQYF | TGCGCCAGCAGCGTTGGGACAACGGTTCTATACGAGCAGTACTTC
TRBJ1-3 | . | . | TRBV7-6 | CASSSSPGGSGNTIYF | TGTGCCAGCAGCTCTTCCCCGGGGGGTAGTGGAAACACCATATATTTT
TRBJ2-7 | . | . | TRBV5-5 | CASSPGQEPEQYF | TGTGCCAGCAGCCCTGGACAAGAACCCGAGCAGTACTTC
TRBJ1-6 | . | . | TRBV9 | CASTRQYNSPLHF | TGTGCCAGCACTCGACAGTATAATTCACCCCTCCACTTT
TRBJ2-3 | . | once | TRBV6-2/TRBV6-3 | CASSYYGGSTDTQYF | TGTGCCAGCAGTTACTATGGCGGGTCAACAGATACGCAGTATTTT
TRBJ1-4 | . | . | TRBV5-5 | CASSFSLNEKLFF | TGTGCCAGCAGCTTTTCCTTAAATGAAAAACTGTTTTTT
TRBJ2-3 | TRBD2 | . | TRBV4-2 | CASSQVASGSGPKDTQYF | TGTGCCAGCAGCCAAGTGGCTAGCGGGAGCGGTCCGAAGGATACGCAGTATTTT
TRBJ2-1 | TRBD1 | . | TRBV7-9 | CASQGRGQGTYNEQFF | TGTGCCAGTCAAGGGCGGGGACAGGGAACCTACAATGAGCAGTTCTTC
TRBJ1-2 | . | once | TRBV4-3 | CASSQTGTSNYGYTF | TGCGCCAGCAGCCAAACCGGGACTTCTAACTATGGCTACACCTTC
TRBJ2-7 | . | . | TRBV2 | CASSEIGQGSTYEQYF | TGTGCCAGCAGTGAGATCGGCCAGGGTAGTACCTACGAGCAGTACTTC
TRBJ1-1 | . | . | TRBV2 | CAKATTEGDTEAFF | TGTGCCAAGGCCACCACCGAGGGGGACACTGAAGCTTTCTTT
TRBJ1-5 | . | . | TRBV2 | CASCRRRDSNQPQHF | TGTGCCAGTTGCCGACGGCGGGATAGCAATCAGCCCCAGCATTTT
TRBJ2-2 | . | . | TRBV5-1 | CASSGGGMGPNTGELFF | TGCGCCAGCAGCGGGGGTGGAATGGGACCGAACACCGGGGAGCTGTTTTTT
TRBJ1-2 | . | . | TRBV6-5 | CASSYEWRPNYGYTF | TGTGCCAGCAGTTACGAGTGGCGTCCTAACTATGGCTACACCTTC
TRBJ2-1 | . | . | TRBV3-1/TRBV3-2 | CASSQEGHEQFF | TGTGCCAGCAGCCAAGAGGGACATGAGCAGTTCTTC
TRBJ1-1 | TRBD1 | . | TRBV9 | CASSAGQGTEAFF | TGTGCCAGCAGCGCCGGACAGGGTACTGAAGCTTTCTTT
TRBJ1-2 | . | . | TRBV30 | CAWRGPSANYGYTF | TGTGCCTGGAGGGGGCCTTCGGCTAACTATGGCTACACCTTC
TRBJ2-5 | . | once | TRBV12-5 | CASGGGVETQYF | TGTGCTAGTGGGGGGGGAGTCGAGACCCAGTACTTC
TRBJ1-1 | . | few | TRBV27 | CASSLYYGTEAFF | TGTGCCAGCAGTTTATACTATGGCACTGAAGCTTTCTTT
TRBJ2-1 | TRBD2 | . | TRBV30 | CAWSAAPLGTSGDNEQFF | TGTGCCTGGAGCGCCGCCCCGTTGGGGACTAGCGGGGACAATGAGCAGTTCTTC
TRBJ1-1 | TRBD1 | once | TRBV19 | CASSHNPARQGALGTEAFF | TGTGCCAGTAGCCACAATCCGGCCCGACAGGGGGCCTTGGGCACTGAAGCTTTCTTT
TRBJ2-3 | . | . | TRBV11-2 | CASGGRGSTDTQYF | TGTGCCAGCGGTGGCCGGGGTTCCACAGATACGCAGTATTTT
TRBJ1-4 | . | . | TRBV6-5 | CASSQTLGEKLFF | TGTGCCAGCAGTCAGACGCTCGGTGAAAAACTGTTTTTT
TRBJ1-2 | . | . | TRBV18 | CASSPDTVGTNYGYTF | TGTGCCAGCTCACCGGACACGGTAGGGACTAACTATGGCTACACCTTC
TRBJ2-7 | . | . | TRBV7-2 | CASSFAQDYEQYF | TGTGCCAGCAGCTTCGCACAGGACTACGAGCAGTACTTC
TRBJ2-6 | . | . | TRBV5-6 | CASSLENGERANVLTF | TGTGCCAGCAGCTTGGAAAACGGAGAGCGAGCCAACGTCCTGACTTTC